Presented here are 6 T cell receptor beta chains from one specimen sequenced in a study of PD-L1 blockade in urothelial cancer. Only in-frame clones appear in the TCRdb table, and some are missing; sequencing was by immunoSEQ multiplex PCR. Of approximately 70,000 clones in the sample, over 80% are singletons; the top ten hold roughly 9%. The time point denotes: pretreatment peripheral blood. Here the sequenced sample was PBMCs, taken around atezolizumab (anti-PD-L1) treatment. These receptors were taken from a woman in her 70s with urothelial cancer.

The chain links TRBV19 to TRBJ1-3; TRBD1 is a possible D gene (6 bases). The CDR3 consists of 13 residues. The germline gives CDR1 LNHDA, CDR2 SQIVND (reference sequence). The V end was cut by 8 bases, the J end by 6 bases, with 14 bases between. CDR3 DNA sequence: TGTGCCAGTCTCCTCCGGGACACAAACACCATATATTTT. Translation gives CASLLRDTNTIYF.

This chain uses TRBV4-3 with TRBJ1-1; the D gene is possibly TRBD1 (6 bases). The CDR3 loop spans 18 amino acids. Per germline, CDR1 LGHNA and CDR2 YSLEER. The ends were cut back, 0 bases at V and 1 base at J, with 18 bases in the middle. CDR3 DNA sequence: TGCGCCAGCAGCCAAGACCTAGGGGTGGCGACAGGGAACACTGAAGCTTTCTTT. Translation gives CASSQDLGVATGNTEAFF.

V is TRBV27 and J is TRBJ2-7; 7 bases fit TRBD1. V shed 5 bases, J shed 4 bases, and the junction held 8 bases outside the gene matches. This CDR3 spans 14 amino acids. CDR1 MNHEY and CDR2 SMNVEV come from the germline V gene (reference sequence). As DNA, the CDR3 is TGTGCCAGCAGTCAGATGACAGGGTGGTACGAGCAGTACTTC. Translation: CASSQMTGWYEQYF.

The chain recombines TRBV5-5 with TRBJ2-5, with 10 bases matching TRBD2. Germline CDR1 reads SGHKS; CDR2 reads YYEKEE (reference sequence). The CDR3 length is 16 residues. The V segment lost 0 bases and the J segment 2 bases; nucleotides outside the gene matches: 4. This chain's CDR3 is CASSLGSSGGQETQYF. Written as DNA, the CDR3 is TGTGCCAGCAGCTTGGGGTCTAGCGGGGGACAAGAGACCCAGTACTTC.

This sequence joins TRBV6-5 and TRBJ1-6; 7 nucleotides line up with TRBD1. This CDR3 has 15 amino acids. Germline CDR1 is MNHEY and CDR2 is SVGAGI. The V and J ends lost 6 bases and 7 bases, in that order; junction bases with no gene match: 9. CDR3 bases: TGTGCCAGCAGGACCTTCCGGGACAGAAATTCACCCCTCCACTTT. Translated, it gives CASRTFRDRNSPLHF.

The rearrangement uses TRBV6-5 and TRBJ2-7; 9 nucleotides agree with TRBD2. The CDR3 is made up of 15 amino acids. Germline CDR1 is MNHEY and CDR2 is SVGAGI. Trimming removed 2 bases from V and 3 bases from J; junction bases left unmatched: 5. The CDR3 region has the DNA TGTGCCAGCAGTTACCTTAGCGGGAGCGGCTACGAGCAGTACTTC. It is translated as CASSYLSGSGYEQYF.